A selection of T cell receptor beta chains follows, all from one sample in a study of T cell repertoires in cytomegalovirus infection. TCRdb reprocessed the reads via MiXCR and lists one record per CDR3 protein. The repertoire holds approximately 160,000 distinct CDR3 sequences, approximately 17% seen once, with approximately 19% in the top ten. Material for sequencing was CD8+ T cells from PBMCs. Source of these receptors: a human donor in good health (CMV status not recorded). Some clones in this sample may be carry-over from other donors' samples. The CDR3 runs from the conserved cysteine through the conserved F or W. The D gene is left open where the match is weak. Not every row has a clone size; where given, it reads once, few, many or a size class.

CDR3aa: CASSLSFEQYF
CDR3nt: TGTGCCAGCAGCTTAAGTTTCGAGCAGTACTTC
len: 11
v_gene: TRBV7-2
d_gene: .
abundance: many
j_gene: TRBJ2-7

CDR3aa: CASRHRANTEAFF
CDR3nt: TGTGCCAGCAGGCACAGAGCGAACACTGAAGCTTTCTTT
len: 13
v_gene: TRBV6-1
d_gene: .
abundance: .
j_gene: TRBJ1-1

CDR3aa: CASSFQQSSTEAFF
CDR3nt: TGTGCCAGCAGCTTCCAACAGAGTTCCACTGAAGCTTTCTTT
len: 14
v_gene: TRBV5-5
d_gene: .
abundance: .
j_gene: TRBJ1-1

CDR3aa: CASSPVPYNEQFF
CDR3nt: TGTGCCAGCAGTCCGGTACCCTACAATGAGCAGTTCTTC
len: 13
v_gene: TRBV12-3/TRBV12-4
d_gene: .
abundance: .
j_gene: TRBJ2-1

CDR3aa: CASSGNNEQFF
CDR3nt: TGTGCCAGCAGCGGAAACAATGAGCAGTTCTTC
len: 11
v_gene: TRBV7-8
d_gene: .
abundance: many
j_gene: TRBJ2-1

CDR3aa: CAPRRAAMGDKNIQYF
CDR3nt: TGTGCCCCCCGAAGAGCGGCCATGGGTGACAAAAACATTCAGTACTTC
len: 16
v_gene: TRBV7-2
d_gene: .
abundance: .
j_gene: TRBJ2-4

CDR3aa: CASSLIPFETQYF
CDR3nt: TGTGCCAGCAGTTTAATTCCCTTCGAGACCCAGTACTTC
len: 13
v_gene: TRBV28
d_gene: .
abundance: few
j_gene: TRBJ2-5

CDR3aa: CASSEWDTYMNTEAFF
CDR3nt: TGTGCCAGCAGTGAATGGGACACTTACATGAACACTGAAGCTTTCTTT
len: 16
v_gene: TRBV25-1
d_gene: .
abundance: many
j_gene: TRBJ1-1

CDR3aa: CASSAELAPAYEQYF
CDR3nt: TGTGCCAGCAGCGCGGAGCTAGCGCCCGCCTACGAGCAGTACTTC
len: 15
v_gene: TRBV7-2
d_gene: .
abundance: .
j_gene: TRBJ2-7

CDR3aa: CSVRTERYEQYF
CDR3nt: TGCAGCGTTCGGACAGAACGCTACGAGCAGTACTTC
len: 12
v_gene: TRBV29-1
d_gene: .
abundance: .
j_gene: TRBJ2-7